Listed below are T cell receptor beta chains from one sample, sequenced in a study of blood T cell repertoires in COVID-19. Clones were sequenced by immunoSEQ multiplex PCR, and TCRdb holds only the in-frame ones, with some missing. The sample lists around 230,000 clones, about 87% occurring once. Material for sequencing was PBMCs or T cells enriched from blood (not recorded which). These receptors all come from a woman aged 30 to 39 who had recovered from COVID-19. CDR3s include the opening cysteine and the closing phenylalanine or tryptophan. Fields, in order: J gene, D gene, V gene, clone size, CDR3 protein, CDR3 DNA. D genes are given only for firm matches. Size is stated for part of the rows, as once, few or many counts, or as a class when the clone is expanded.

TRBJ1-2	TRBD1	TRBV5-6	once	CASSFPTGDYGYTF	TGTGCCAGCAGCTTTCCGACAGGGGACTATGGCTACACCTTC
TRBJ1-5	.	TRBV2	few	CASSGQDHQPQHF	TGTGCCAGCAGTGGACAGGACCATCAGCCCCAGCATTTT
TRBJ2-3	TRBD2	TRBV7-9	.	CASSLLAGGLDTQYF	TGTGCCAGCAGCCTCCTAGCGGGGGGCTTAGATACGCAGTATTTT
TRBJ1-4	.	TRBV5-5	.	CASSLWGDEKLFF	TGTGCCAGCAGCTTGTGGGGGGATGAAAAACTGTTTTTT
TRBJ1-2	.	TRBV7-2	once	CASSLDLAVGNNNGYTF	TGTGCCAGCAGCTTAGACCTCGCAGTGGGCAATAACAACGGCTACACCTTC
TRBJ1-1	.	TRBV3-1/TRBV3-2	.	CASSPRQNTEAFF	TGTGCCAGCAGCCCTCGACAGAACACTGAAGCTTTCTTT
TRBJ1-5	.	TRBV7-9	few	CASSHDSTYSNQPQHF	TGTGCCAGCAGCCACGACAGTACTTATAGCAATCAGCCCCAGCATTTT
TRBJ2-3	TRBD1	TRBV11-2	.	CASSSPSDRGRSTDTQYF	TGTGCCAGCAGCTCACCCTCGGACAGGGGACGGAGCACAGATACGCAGTATTTT
TRBJ1-1	TRBD1	TRBV27	.	CASSLGQGNTEAFF	TGTGCCAGCAGTTTAGGACAGGGTAACACTGAAGCTTTCTTT
TRBJ2-7	.	TRBV7-2	medium-sized	CASSFTVSSYEQYF	TGTGCCAGCAGCTTTACGGTTAGCTCCTACGAGCAGTACTTC
TRBJ2-5	.	TRBV27	.	CASSWSGPETQYF	TGTGCCAGCAGTTGGAGCGGACCAGAGACCCAGTACTTC
TRBJ2-7	.	TRBV7-9	.	CASSLGRVMDEQYF	TGTGCCAGCAGCTTGGGCAGGGTGATGGACGAGCAGTACTTC
TRBJ2-1	.	TRBV6-6	.	CASSYRGAHFLEQFF	TGTGCCAGCAGTTATCGGGGGGCCCATTTTCTTGAGCAGTTCTTC
TRBJ2-1	TRBD1	TRBV19	.	CASSMTLGRGRRNEQFF	TGTGCCAGTAGTATGACCCTGGGCAGGGGGCGTAGGAATGAGCAGTTCTTC
TRBJ2-2	.	TRBV18	.	CASSRGTHTGELFF	TGTGCCAGCTCACGCGGGACTCACACCGGGGAGCTGTTTTTT
TRBJ2-2	TRBD2	TRBV7-9	.	CASSTLAGVHTGELFF	TGTGCCAGCAGCACCTTAGCGGGGGTTCACACCGGGGAGCTGTTTTTT
TRBJ1-6	.	TRBV6-5	.	CASKLTGNSPLHF	TGTGCCAGCAAGCTTACAGGGAATTCACCCCTCCACTTT
TRBJ2-1	.	TRBV5-5	.	CASARTYYYNEQFF	TGTGCCAGCGCCCGTACTTACTACTACAATGAGCAGTTCTTC
TRBJ2-1	TRBD1	TRBV3-1/TRBV3-2	.	CASSIPGQGNEQFF	TGTGCCAGCAGCATACCGGGACAGGGGAATGAGCAGTTCTTC
TRBJ1-4	.	TRBV3-1/TRBV3-2	.	CASSLQGREKLFF	TGTGCCAGCTCCCTCCAGGGCCGCGAAAAACTGTTTTTT
TRBJ1-1	.	TRBV11-1	.	CASSLERQDRTFF	TGTGCCAGCAGCTTAGAGAGACAGGACAGAACTTTCTTT
TRBJ1-2	.	TRBV28	.	CASSARHPNYGYTF	TGTGCCAGCAGTGCCAGGCATCCTAACTATGGCTACACCTTC
TRBJ1-5	.	TRBV4-1	.	CASSQGSQPQHF	TGCGCCAGCAGCCAAGGCAGTCAGCCCCAGCATTTT
TRBJ2-7	.	TRBV7-9	.	CASSYGGSYEQYF	TGTGCCAGCAGCTACGGGGGCTCCTACGAGCAGTACTTC
TRBJ2-3	TRBD1	TRBV28	.	CASSFGQARADTQYF	TGTGCCAGCAGTTTCGGACAGGCTCGGGCAGATACGCAGTATTTT
TRBJ2-7	TRBD2	TRBV7-2	few	CASSSGTSDLGEQYF	TGTGCCAGCAGCTCCGGGACTAGCGATTTGGGGGAGCAGTACTTC